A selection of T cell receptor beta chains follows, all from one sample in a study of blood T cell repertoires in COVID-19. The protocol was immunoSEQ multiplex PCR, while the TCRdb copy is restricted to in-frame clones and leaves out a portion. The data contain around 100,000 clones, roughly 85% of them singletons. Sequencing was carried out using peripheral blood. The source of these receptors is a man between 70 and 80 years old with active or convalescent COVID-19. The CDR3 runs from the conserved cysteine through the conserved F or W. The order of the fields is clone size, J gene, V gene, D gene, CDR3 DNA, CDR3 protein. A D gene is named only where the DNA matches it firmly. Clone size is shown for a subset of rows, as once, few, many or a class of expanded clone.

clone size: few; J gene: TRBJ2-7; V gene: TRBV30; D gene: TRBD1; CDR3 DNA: TGTGCCTGGAGTGAGACAGGGACGTCGGAGCAGTACTTC; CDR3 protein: CAWSETGTSEQYF
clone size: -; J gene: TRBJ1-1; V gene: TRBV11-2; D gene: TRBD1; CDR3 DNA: TGTGCCAGCAGCTTTACAGGGGGCGTAAGCGCTGAAGCTTTCTTT; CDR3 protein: CASSFTGGVSAEAFF
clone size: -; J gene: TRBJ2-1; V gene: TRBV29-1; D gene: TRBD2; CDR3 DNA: TGCAGCGTTGAACGGACTAGCGGTACTTACAATGAGCAGTTCTTC; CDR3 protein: CSVERTSGTYNEQFF
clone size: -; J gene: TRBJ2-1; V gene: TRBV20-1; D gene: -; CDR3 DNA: TGCAGTGCGGGCTCGGAGGGGAAACAGTTCTTC; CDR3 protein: CSAGSEGKQFF
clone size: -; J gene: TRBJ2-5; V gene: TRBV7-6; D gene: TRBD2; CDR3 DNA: TGTGCCAGCAGCTTAGTCCCAGCGGGAAGTCAAGAGACCCAGTACTTC; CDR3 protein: CASSLVPAGSQETQYF
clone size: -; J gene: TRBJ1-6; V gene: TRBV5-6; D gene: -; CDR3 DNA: TGTGCCAGCAGCTTTGGAACGGACAGAAGGTCTTCACCCCTCCACTTT; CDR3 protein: CASSFGTDRRSSPLHF
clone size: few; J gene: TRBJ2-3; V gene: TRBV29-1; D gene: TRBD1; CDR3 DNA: TGCAGCGTTGGACAGGGGGAGGCAGATACGCAGTATTTT; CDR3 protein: CSVGQGEADTQYF
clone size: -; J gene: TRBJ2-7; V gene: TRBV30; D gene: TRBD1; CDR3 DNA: TGTGCCTGGAGTGCCGGGACAGTTTACGAGCAGTACTTC; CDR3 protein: CAWSAGTVYEQYF
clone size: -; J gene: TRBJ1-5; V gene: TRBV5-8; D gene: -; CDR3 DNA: TGTGCCAGCAGCTTTCGGGGGAATGGCAATCAGCCCCAGCATTTT; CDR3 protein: CASSFRGNGNQPQHF
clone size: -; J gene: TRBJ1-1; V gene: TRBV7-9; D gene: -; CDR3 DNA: TGTGCCAGCAGCAAAACAGGAGTTAACACTGAAGCTTTCTTT; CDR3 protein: CASSKTGVNTEAFF
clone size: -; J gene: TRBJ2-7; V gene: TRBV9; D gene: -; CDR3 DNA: TGTGCCAGCAGCGTAGCATGTCGCCTAAACTCCTACGAGCAGTACTTC; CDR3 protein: CASSVACRLNSYEQYF
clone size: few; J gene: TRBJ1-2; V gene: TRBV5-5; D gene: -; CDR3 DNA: TGTGCCAGCAGCTTGTCTGGGGGCAACTATGGCTACACCTTC; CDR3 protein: CASSLSGGNYGYTF
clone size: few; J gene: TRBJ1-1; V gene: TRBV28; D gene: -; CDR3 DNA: TGTGCCAGCAGTCCCCCGGGGGGGACCACTGAAGCTTTCTTT; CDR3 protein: CASSPPGGTTEAFF
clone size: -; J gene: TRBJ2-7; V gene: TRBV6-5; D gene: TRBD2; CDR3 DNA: TGTGCCAGCAGTTGGACTAGCGGGGGGGCCTACGAGCAGTACTTC; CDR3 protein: CASSWTSGGAYEQYF
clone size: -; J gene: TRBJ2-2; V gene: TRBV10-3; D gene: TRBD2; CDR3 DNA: TGTGCCATCAAGGCTAGCGGGACCGACGGGGAGCTGTTTTTT; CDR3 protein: CAIKASGTDGELFF
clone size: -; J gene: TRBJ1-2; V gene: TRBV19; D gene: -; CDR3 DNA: TGTGCCAGTAGAGCCGATTATGGCTACACCTTC; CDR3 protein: CASRADYGYTF
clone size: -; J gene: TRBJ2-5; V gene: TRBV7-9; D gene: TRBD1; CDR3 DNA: TGTGCCAGCAGCCAACGACAGGGAGAGACCCAGTACTTC; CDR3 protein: CASSQRQGETQYF
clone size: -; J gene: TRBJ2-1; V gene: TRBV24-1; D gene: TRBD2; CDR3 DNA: TGTGCCACCAGGAGGGGAGGGAACAATGAGCAGTTCTTC; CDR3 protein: CATRRGGNNEQFF
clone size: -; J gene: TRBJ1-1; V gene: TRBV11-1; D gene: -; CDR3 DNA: TGTGCCAGCAGCTTAAGACAGAACACTGAAGCTTTCTTT; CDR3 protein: CASSLRQNTEAFF
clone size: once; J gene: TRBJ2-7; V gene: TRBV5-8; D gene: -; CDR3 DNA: TGTGCCAGCAGCTTGGCCGGTGGGAGCTCCTACGAGCAGTACTTC; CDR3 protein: CASSLAGGSSYEQYF
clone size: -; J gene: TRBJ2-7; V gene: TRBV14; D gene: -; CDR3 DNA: TGTGCCAGCAGCCAAGGCCTGCGGATCGGATCCTACGAGCAGTACTTC; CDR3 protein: CASSQGLRIGSYEQYF
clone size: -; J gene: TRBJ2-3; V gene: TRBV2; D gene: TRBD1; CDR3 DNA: TGTGCCAGCAGGCCCGGGACAGGGGGCACAGATACGCAGTATTTT; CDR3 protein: CASRPGTGGTDTQYF
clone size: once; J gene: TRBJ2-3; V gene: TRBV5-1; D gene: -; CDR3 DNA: TGCGCCAGTAAGCCAGGACTTAGCACAGATACGCAGTATTTT; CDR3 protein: CASKPGLSTDTQYF
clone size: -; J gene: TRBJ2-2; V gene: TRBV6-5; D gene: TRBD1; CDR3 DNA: TGTGCCAGCAGCTTGGGACAGTTAGACACCGGGGAGCTGTTTTTT; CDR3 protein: CASSLGQLDTGELFF
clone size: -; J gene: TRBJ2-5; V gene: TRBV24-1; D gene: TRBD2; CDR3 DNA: TGTGCCACCAGTGATTTGGGAGCGGGAGCAGAGACCCAGTACTTC; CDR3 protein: CATSDLGAGAETQYF
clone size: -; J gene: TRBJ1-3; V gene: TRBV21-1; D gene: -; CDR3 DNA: TGTGCCAGCAGCAAAGAGGGACAGGGGGCAAACACCATATATTTT; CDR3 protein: CASSKEGQGANTIYF
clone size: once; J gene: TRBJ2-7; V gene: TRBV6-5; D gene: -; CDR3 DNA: TGTGCCAGCGGCGACTACCGGGACAACTACGAGCAGTACTTC; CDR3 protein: CASGDYRDNYEQYF
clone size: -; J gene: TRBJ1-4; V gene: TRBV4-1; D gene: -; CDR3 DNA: TGCGCCAGCAGTGTGGTATCAGGGAATGAAAAACTGTTTTTT; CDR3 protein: CASSVVSGNEKLFF
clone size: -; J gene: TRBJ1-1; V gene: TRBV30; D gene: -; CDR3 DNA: TGTGCTGGAGGAGGAGGGAACACTGAAGCTTTCTTT; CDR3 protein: CAGGGGNTEAFF
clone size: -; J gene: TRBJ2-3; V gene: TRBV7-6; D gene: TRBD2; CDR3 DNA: TGTGCCAGCAGCTTAGGCCCCGGGGGGGGAACTTCGCGCACAGATACGCAGTATTTT; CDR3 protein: CASSLGPGGGTSRTDTQYF
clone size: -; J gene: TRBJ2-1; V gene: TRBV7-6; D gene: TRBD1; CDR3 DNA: TGTGCCAGCAGCTTAGACCCGGGACAGGCCTACAATGAGCAGTTCTTC; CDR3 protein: CASSLDPGQAYNEQFF
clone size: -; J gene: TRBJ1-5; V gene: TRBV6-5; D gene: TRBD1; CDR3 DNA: TGTGCCAGCAGACCAGAGACAGGGGAGTTTCAGCCCCAGCATTTT; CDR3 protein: CASRPETGEFQPQHF
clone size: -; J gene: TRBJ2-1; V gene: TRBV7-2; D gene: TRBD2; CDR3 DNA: TGTGCCAGCACCGGACTAGCGGGAGGGTACAATGAGCAGTTCTTC; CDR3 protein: CASTGLAGGYNEQFF
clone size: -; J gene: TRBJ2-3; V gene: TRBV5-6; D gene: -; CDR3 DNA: TGTGCCAGCAGCCTCTCACGGGTTCGTAGCACAGATACGCAGTATTTT; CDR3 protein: CASSLSRVRSTDTQYF
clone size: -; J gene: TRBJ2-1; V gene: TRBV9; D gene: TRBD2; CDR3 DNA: TGTGCCAGCAGCGTAGTGGCTAGCGGGGGCCGCAATGAGCAGTTCTTC; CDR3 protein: CASSVVASGGRNEQFF
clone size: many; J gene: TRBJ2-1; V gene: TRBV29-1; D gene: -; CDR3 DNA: TGCACTACCGGGGCCTACAATGAGCAGTTCTTC; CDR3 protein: CTTGAYNEQFF
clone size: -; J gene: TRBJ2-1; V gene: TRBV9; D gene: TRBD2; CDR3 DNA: TGTGCCAGCAGCGCCCACTTCAGCACGGGACTAGCGGGAGGAACCTCCTACAATGAGCAGTTCTTC; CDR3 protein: CASSAHFSTGLAGGTSYNEQFF
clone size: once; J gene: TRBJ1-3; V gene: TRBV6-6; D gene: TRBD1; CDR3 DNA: TGTGCCAGCAATCCCCGGGACAGGGAAAACACCATATATTTT; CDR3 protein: CASNPRDRENTIYF
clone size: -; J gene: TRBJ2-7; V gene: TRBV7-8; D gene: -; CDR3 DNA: TGTGCCAGCAGCTTAGGAGGTGGGGCCGACGAGCAGTACTTC; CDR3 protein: CASSLGGGADEQYF
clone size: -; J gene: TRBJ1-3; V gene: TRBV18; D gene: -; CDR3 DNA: TGTGCCAGCTCACCACAGCAAAACTCTGGAAACACCATATATTTT; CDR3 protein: CASSPQQNSGNTIYF
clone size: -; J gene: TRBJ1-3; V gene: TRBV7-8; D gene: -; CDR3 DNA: TGTGCCAGCAGCCGGCAGGGAAACACCATATATTTT; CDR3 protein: CASSRQGNTIYF